A selection of T cell receptor beta chains follows, all from one sample in a study of T cells after somatic rescue of genetic block. Assay used: immunoSEQ multiplex PCR; TCRdb lists only in-frame clones, some missing. The data show about 88,000 clones, around 90% seen once. The sample taken for sequencing was peripheral blood mononuclear cells (PBMCs). The receptors were sampled from a woman aged 18-29 years. CDR3s include the opening cysteine and the closing phenylalanine or tryptophan. Each record gives: J gene, D gene, clone size, V gene, CDR3 protein, CDR3 DNA. A D gene is named only where the DNA matches it firmly. Expanded clones are given a class, and other clones once, few, many or no size at all.

>TRBJ2-7|TRBD2|NA|TRBV27
CASSFWTSGRAHEQYF
TGTGCCAGCAGTTTTTGGACTAGCGGGAGGGCCCACGAGCAGTACTTC
>TRBJ2-3|TRBD2|NA|TRBV25-1
CASSEWNAGEGDTQYF
TGTGCCAGCAGTGAATGGAACGCGGGAGAGGGGGATACGCAGTATTTT
>TRBJ2-3|TRBD1|NA|TRBV10-2
CAITGTGWDTQYF
TGCGCCATCACCGGGACAGGGTGGGATACGCAGTATTTT
>TRBJ1-3|NA|NA|TRBV2
CASYGLSGNTIYF
TGTGCCAGCTACGGACTCTCTGGAAACACCATATATTTT
>TRBJ1-4|NA|once|TRBV7-9
CASSFYPTLPDEKLFF
TGTGCCAGCAGCTTTTACCCGACATTACCGGACGAAAAACTGTTTTTT
>TRBJ1-4|NA|once|TRBV7-2
CASSFGRDQKLFF
TGTGCCAGCAGCTTCGGCCGAGATCAAAAACTGTTTTTT
>TRBJ2-7|TRBD1|NA|TRBV19
CASKGTASYEQYF
TGTGCCAGTAAAGGGACAGCCTCCTACGAGCAGTACTTC
>TRBJ2-7|NA|NA|TRBV11-3
CASSLGGPLAYEQYF
TGTGCCAGCAGCTTAGGGGGTCCCTTAGCCTACGAGCAGTACTTC
>TRBJ2-2|NA|NA|TRBV4-2
CASSQDVARGNTGELFF
TGTGCCAGCAGCCAAGATGTGGCTAGGGGGAACACCGGGGAGCTGTTTTTT
>TRBJ2-5|TRBD2|once|TRBV7-8
CASSLEPLLLARRETQYF
TGTGCCAGCAGCTTAGAACCCCTACTACTAGCGCGCCGGGAGACCCAGTACTTC
>TRBJ2-7|TRBD2|NA|TRBV2
CASSEGTSGSEQYF
TGTGCCAGCAGTGAGGGGACTAGCGGAAGCGAGCAGTACTTC
>TRBJ2-5|NA|NA|TRBV27
CASSLAGPLRETQYF
TGTGCCAGCAGTTTAGCGGGTCCCTTGAGAGAGACCCAGTACTTC
>TRBJ1-5|NA|NA|TRBV7-2
CASSLKMAPWPQHF
TGTGCCAGCAGCTTAAAAATGGCCCCTTGGCCCCAGCATTTT
>TRBJ2-2|NA|NA|TRBV7-6
CASSLGAWQGKTGELFF
TGTGCCAGCAGCTTGGGGGCCTGGCAGGGGAAGACCGGGGAGCTGTTTTTT
>TRBJ1-6|TRBD1|NA|TRBV30
CAWQTGSDSPLHF
TGTGCCTGGCAGACAGGGAGCGATTCACCCCTCCACTTT
>TRBJ1-1|NA|few|TRBV5-5
CASSKEGSRAGTEAFF
TGTGCCAGCAGCAAAGAAGGCTCCCGGGCTGGCACTGAAGCTTTCTTT
>TRBJ1-3|NA|NA|TRBV7-9
CASSLGPGIGNTIYF
TGTGCCAGCAGCTTAGGACCGGGAATCGGAAACACCATATATTTT
>TRBJ2-5|NA|NA|TRBV2
CASSEALLGETQYF
TGTGCCAGCAGTGAAGCGCTTCTTGGGGAGACCCAGTACTTC
>TRBJ2-7|NA|NA|TRBV29-1
CSVEGVSYEQYF
TGCAGCGTTGAGGGGGTTTCCTACGAGCAGTACTTC
>TRBJ2-3|TRBD2|NA|TRBV5-4
CASSLRTSGTDTQYF
TGTGCCAGCAGCTTGCGGACTAGCGGCACAGATACGCAGTATTTT
>TRBJ1-2|NA|NA|TRBV19
CASSNLGGEWYGYTF
TGTGCCAGTAGTAACCTCGGGGGGGAATGGTATGGCTACACCTTC
>TRBJ1-1|NA|NA|TRBV5-1
CASSSRQSNTEAFF
TGCGCCAGCAGCTCCAGACAGTCGAACACTGAAGCTTTCTTT